Detailed here is one T cell receptor beta chain. This entry belongs to a study of diagnostic markers for celiac disease. The CDR3 consists of 16 residues. Germline-derived CDR1 and CDR2 are MNHEY and SVGAGI. TCRdb re-called the reads and shows each CDR3 protein once, DNA omitted. This table lists 400 to 550 distinct CDR3 sequences. The rearrangement links TRBV6-5 to TRBJ2-5; TCRdb's assignment of TRBD1 cannot be checked, as there is no DNA. The sequenced material came from either unsorted cells or a sorted T cell fraction (not recorded which). This clonotype was sampled from a human donor. CDR3 amino acids: CASSPDRFSPQETQYF.